The T cell receptor beta chain described here comes from a study of Graves' ophthalmopathy and Graves' hyperthyroidism. The wider study: Peripheral blood was gathered at the point of initial diagnosis, before any treatment started. The study, taken as a whole, reports: Progression of ophthalmopathy was predicted by the model with 70% to 71% sensitivity and roughly 78% specificity. Appearing in blood as well were most expanded thyroid clonotypes above 0.001 frequency.

A remark on this clonotype: Its antigen is still unknown.

RNA transcripts were the source from which TCR beta CDR3 regions were amplified. First-round RT-PCR relied on HTBI primers, and a second-round multiplex PCR came next. One entry per CDR3 protein results from TCRdb running MiXCR on the multiplex PCR reads. The data contain over 650,000 distinct CDR3 sequences, roughly two fifths of them singletons. Additional autoimmune diseases, uncontrolled infections, pregnancy or lactation disqualified patients. V lost 5 bases, J lost 6 bases, and 17 bases lay in between. The CDR3 has 15 amino acids. The germline CDR1 and CDR2 sequences are SEHNR and FQNEAQ (reference sequence).

Sequenced: peripheral blood. This TCR came from an adult man with Graves' ophthalmopathy. V and J are TRBV7-9 and TRBJ2-4, with D perhaps matching TRBD1 (6 bases). CDR3 DNA sequence: TGTGCCAGCAGCAACTACAGGGAATCCGGAAACATTCAGTACTTC. It specifies CASSNYRESGNIQYF. Using reference TRBV7-9 and TRBJ2-4 for the parts outside the CDR3, the full variable domain is DTGVSQNPRHKITKRGQNVTFRCDPISEHNRLYWYRQTLGQGPEFLTYFQNEAQLEKSRLLSDRFSAERPKGSFSTLEIQRTEQGDSAMYLCASSNYRESGNIQYFGAGTRLSVL.